The sequence of this T cell receptor (beta chain) was determined in a study of Graves' ophthalmopathy and Graves' hyperthyroidism. Amplification targeted the TCR beta CDR3 regions, with RNA transcripts as the source material. First-round RT-PCR employed HTBI primers, with a second-round multiplex PCR after it. TCRdb independently ran MiXCR on the multiplex PCR reads; one entry per CDR3 protein. Among 300,000 to 450,000 distinct CDR3 sequences listed, roughly a sixth were seen once. Exclusion applied to patients with other autoimmune diseases, uncontrolled infections, pregnancy or lactation. This clonotype was counted ten times or more. Sequencing used peripheral blood. The sequence derives from an adult woman with stable Graves' hyperthyroidism.

The CDR3 protein is CASSRVDRVYEQYF. The CDR3 coding sequence is TGTGCCAGCAGTAGGGTGGACAGGGTCTACGAGCAGTACTTC. V usage is TRBV11-2 and J usage is TRBJ2-7; 8 nucleotides align to TRBD1. The junction had 7 bases not matched to a gene; V was cut back by 6 bases and J by 3 bases. The germline gives CDR1 SGHAT, CDR2 FQNNGV. The CDR3 loop spans 14 amino acids.